These T cell receptor beta chains were read from a single sample in a study of blood T cells in healthy people across ages. A single record per CDR3 protein comes from TCRdb applying MiXCR to the 5' RACE reads. In the table there are about 620,000 distinct CDR3 sequences, 20% to 25% of which are singletons. Sequencing was done on a sample of blood. These receptors originate from a man aged 70 or older in good health. The CDR3 runs from the conserved cysteine through the conserved F or W. The order of the fields is D gene, clone size, V gene, J gene, CDR3 DNA, CDR3 protein. The D gene is left open where the match is weak. The listing skips clone size in some rows; elsewhere it reads once, few, many or a size class.

>TRBD2|-|TRBV6-5|TRBJ2-5
TGTGCCAGCGGGGCGGCTAGCGGGCCTCAAGAGACCCAGTACTTC
CASGAASGPQETQYF
>-|-|TRBV5-1|TRBJ2-4
TGCGCCAGCAGCTTGGGTGAAGGAAGCGGGGCCAAAAACATTCAGTACTTC
CASSLGEGSGAKNIQYF
>TRBD2|-|TRBV10-3|TRBJ2-3
TGTGCCATCAGTGGGGGGGGATCCCTGGAGGATTTT
CAISGGGSLEDF
>TRBD1|few|TRBV7-9|TRBJ2-7
TGTGCCGGCGGGACAGGGGGCGTGGAGCAGTACTTC
CAGGTGGVEQYF
>-|few|TRBV15|TRBJ2-6
TGTGCCACCAGCAGAGATCGAGTTTTAGTGGCTGGGGCCAACGTCCTGACTTTC
CATSRDRVLVAGANVLTF
>-|few|TRBV4-3|TRBJ2-1
TGCGCCAGCAGCCAAGACTATTTCGTGGCTAAGCAGTTCTTC
CASSQDYFVAKQFF
>TRBD2|few|TRBV20-1|TRBJ2-7
TGCAGTGCTAGAGTGGGACTAGCGGGAGAATCGAACGAGCAGTACTTC
CSARVGLAGESNEQYF
>-|-|TRBV7-2|TRBJ2-1
TGTGCCAGCAGCGATACTAGCTACAATGAGCAGTTCTTC
CASSDTSYNEQFF
>TRBD2|many|TRBV29-1|TRBJ2-3
TGCAGCGCTGAGACTAGCGGGAGGGATACGCAGTATTTT
CSAETSGRDTQYF
>TRBD2|few|TRBV3-1|TRBJ2-1
TGTGCCAGCAGCCGCGGGAGGGCTGCCTACAATGAGCAGTTCTTC
CASSRGRAAYNEQFF
>TRBD1|few|TRBV11-2|TRBJ1-2
TGTGCCAGCAGCTCCAGGACAGGGGCGTATGGCTACACCTTC
CASSSRTGAYGYTF
>-|few|TRBV5-1|TRBJ2-5
TGCGCCAGCAGCTTGGTCGCAGGGCTTATCCAAGAGACCCAGTACTTC
CASSLVAGLIQETQYF
>-|-|TRBV20-1|TRBJ2-2
TGCAGTGCTAGAGAGCGGTACCCCGGGGAGCTGTTTTTT
CSARERYPGELFF
>-|few|TRBV7-9|TRBJ1-2
TGTGCCAACAGCTTATCTGCTGGAGGTAGCTATGGCTACACCTTC
CANSLSAGGSYGYTF
>TRBD1|few|TRBV7-2|TRBJ2-5
TGTGCCAGCAGCCCAGGGACAGTCATGGGGGAGCAGTACTTC
CASSPGTVMGEQYF
>TRBD2|few|TRBV4-2|TRBJ2-1
TGTGCCAGCAGCCAGGAGACTAGCGGGGGGTACAATGAGCAGTTCTTC
CASSQETSGGYNEQFF
>TRBD1|-|TRBV27|TRBJ2-1
TGTGCCAGCAGACACTCAACAGGGGTCAATGAGCAGTTCTTC
CASRHSTGVNEQFF
>TRBD2|few|TRBV20-1|TRBJ2-1
TGCAGTGCTGTGACTAGCGGGGGCCCTTACAATGAGCAGTTCTTC
CSAVTSGGPYNEQFF
>-|-|TRBV4-1|TRBJ1-2
TGCGCCAGCAGCCAGGAGGTATCGAAGCAGGGAGACTACACCTTC
CASSQEVSKQGDYTF
>-|few|TRBV29-1|TRBJ2-3
TGCAGCGTTGCCTCGCAAGGCGGGGATACGCAGTATTTT
CSVASQGGDTQYF
>TRBD1|few|TRBV5-4|TRBJ2-7
TGTGCCAGCAGCTTTGGGTACGACAGGGGGCGATCCTACGAGCAGTACTTC
CASSFGYDRGRSYEQYF
>-|few|TRBV7-9|TRBJ1-4
TGTGCCAGCAGCCCGGTTTCAGGGAATGAAAAACTGTTTTTT
CASSPVSGNEKLFF
>-|few|TRBV28|TRBJ2-5
TGTGCCAGCAGTTTACTCGGGTCTCTGGTAGAGACCCAGTACTTC
CASSLLGSLVETQYF
>-|few|TRBV7-2|TRBJ2-4
TGTGCCAGCAGCTTAGCGGCAGAAAACATTCAGTACTTC
CASSLAAENIQYF
>TRBD2|few|TRBV3-1|TRBJ2-1
TGTGCCAGCAGCCAACGAGCGGGAGGGCAAGTGGCCTACAATGAGCAGTTCTTC
CASSQRAGGQVAYNEQFF
>-|many|TRBV29-1|TRBJ2-7
TGCAGCGTGAGAACTAGGGCCGGGGGCGAGCAGTACTTC
CSVRTRAGGEQYF
>-|few|TRBV7-8|TRBJ1-1
TGTGCCAGCAGCTTGGACTCAGAAGCTTTCTTT
CASSLDSEAFF
>-|many|TRBV5-1|TRBJ2-2
TGCGCCAGCAGCTTGGAAGCGCGGATCAACACCGGGGAGCTGTTTTTT
CASSLEARINTGELFF
>-|few|TRBV12-3/TRBV12-4|TRBJ1-2
TGTGCCAGCAGCTCATTCGGGCCCCTTGGCTACACCTTC
CASSSFGPLGYTF
>TRBD1|-|TRBV29-1|TRBJ1-6
TGCAGCGTCGGACAGGGGCCCGGATCACCCCTCCACTTT
CSVGQGPGSPLHF
>-|-|TRBV3-1|TRBJ1-1
TGTGCCAGCAGCTATACTGGGGTAGGCACTGAAGCTTTCTTT
CASSYTGVGTEAFF
>TRBD2|few|TRBV4-1|TRBJ2-1
TGCGCCAGCAGCCAAGGAACAACTAGCGGGAGAGGTGAGCAGTTCTTC
CASSQGTTSGRGEQFF
>-|once|TRBV25-1|TRBJ2-7
TGTGCCAGCAGTGCCTCCGGGACAAACCACTACGAGCAGTACTTC
CASSASGTNHYEQYF
>-|-|TRBV28|TRBJ2-3
TGTGCCAGCCGGCCGCACCCGGAGGATACGCAGTATTTT
CASRPHPEDTQYF
>TRBD2|many|TRBV29-1|TRBJ2-7
TGCAGCGTAGCGGGAGGGACGATCTACGAGCAGTACTTC
CSVAGGTIYEQYF
>-|-|TRBV2|TRBJ2-7
TGTGCCAGCAGTTCAGAGGGAAGATGGGAGCAGTACTTC
CASSSEGRWEQYF
>TRBD1|few|TRBV6-5|TRBJ2-7
TGTGCCAGCAGGTCGGGACAGGGGTACGAGCAGTACTTC
CASRSGQGYEQYF
>-|-|TRBV29-1|TRBJ2-3
TGCAGCGTCCTTCCGGCCATGGATACGCAGTATTTT
CSVLPAMDTQYF
>TRBD1|-|TRBV7-9|TRBJ2-2
TGTGCCAGCAGCTTGTCGACAGGGTTCACCGGGGAGCTGTTTTTT
CASSLSTGFTGELFF
>TRBD1|few|TRBV27|TRBJ2-2
TGTGCCAGCAGTTTCCGCTGGGGGACAGGGAACACCGGGGAGCTGTTTTTT
CASSFRWGTGNTGELFF
>TRBD2|many|TRBV27|TRBJ2-7
TGTGCCAGCAGTTTATCGGGGCAGGGAGGGTCCTACGAGCAGTACTTC
CASSLSGQGGSYEQYF
>-|-|TRBV3-1|TRBJ1-2
TGTGCCAGCAGCCAGCATGGGGCGGGATTTGTCGGCTACACCTTC
CASSQHGAGFVGYTF
>-|many|TRBV9|TRBJ1-1
TGTGCCAGCAGCGTAGAAGGACATGGGGCTCTTGGCACTGAAGCTTTCTTT
CASSVEGHGALGTEAFF
>TRBD1|-|TRBV20-1|TRBJ1-2
TGCAGTGCTAGAGAAGGGGGCAGCAGCTATGGCTACACCTTC
CSAREGGSSYGYTF
>-|-|TRBV7-9|TRBJ2-7
TGTGCCAGCAGCTTAGAGGCCCCAACGTCCCGCTACTACGAGCAGTACTTC
CASSLEAPTSRYYEQYF
>-|few|TRBV4-1|TRBJ1-2
TGCGCCAGCAGCCCCCACCCAAGGGGTGCTAACTATGGCTACACCTTC
CASSPHPRGANYGYTF
>TRBD2|-|TRBV5-1|TRBJ2-1
TGCGCCAGCAGCTTCACCGGGACTAGGGAGTTCTTC
CASSFTGTREFF
>-|-|TRBV5-5|TRBJ2-5
TGTGCCAGCAGCTTGGTTGAGGACAGGGAGGGAGAGACCCAGTACTTC
CASSLVEDREGETQYF
>TRBD1|-|TRBV7-3|TRBJ2-2
TGTGCCAGCAGCTTACCTGGGACAGCGAACACCGGGGAGCTGTTTTTT
CASSLPGTANTGELFF
>TRBD2|few|TRBV10-3|TRBJ2-1
TGTGCCATCAGTACGGGACTAGCGGGAGGATGGGAGCAGTTCTTC
CAISTGLAGGWEQFF
>-|-|TRBV2|TRBJ2-5
TGTGCCAGCAGTGACCCGTGGTTCCAAGAGACCCAGTACTTC
CASSDPWFQETQYF
>TRBD2|-|TRBV5-1|TRBJ2-5
TGCGCCAGCAGCTGGGGACTAGCGAGTGGGGAGGCCCAGTACTTC
CASSWGLASGEAQYF
>TRBD2|-|TRBV2|TRBJ2-3
TGTGCCAGCAGTTTAACTAGCGGGAGGACCCAAGATACGCAGTATTTT
CASSLTSGRTQDTQYF
>TRBD2|few|TRBV7-7|TRBJ2-2
TGTGCTAGCAGCGCGACTAGCGGGAGTTACACCGGGGAGCTGTTTTTT
CASSATSGSYTGELFF